This TCR beta chain was obtained from a study of blood T cells in healthy people across ages. The wider study: Through template switching, about one barcoded beta molecule was captured per two T cells, as measured in model experiments.

For the second PCR, which ran for about 7 to 12 cycles, a sample-barcoded 5' primer and a J-beta primer mix were used. TCRdb processed the 5' RACE reads anew with MiXCR; each CDR3 protein has one entry. The sample carries 1.5 million to 2 million distinct CDR3 sequences, 28% recorded once. A few counts support this clonotype. At one end, the junction sequence differs from germline, possibly due to a read error. This receptor was identified in a woman in her twenties or thirties in good health. The source material was blood.

For the CDR3, the DNA is TGTGCCAGCAGTGCTCAGACTAGCGGGACTTACAGTGAGCAGTTCTTC. Translation gives CASSAQTSGTYSEQFF. The rearrangement joins TRBV6-6 to TRBJ2-1, with TRBD2 matching 11 bases. In germline, CDR1 is MNHNY, CDR2 SVGAGI (reference sequence). This CDR3 is built from 16 residues.